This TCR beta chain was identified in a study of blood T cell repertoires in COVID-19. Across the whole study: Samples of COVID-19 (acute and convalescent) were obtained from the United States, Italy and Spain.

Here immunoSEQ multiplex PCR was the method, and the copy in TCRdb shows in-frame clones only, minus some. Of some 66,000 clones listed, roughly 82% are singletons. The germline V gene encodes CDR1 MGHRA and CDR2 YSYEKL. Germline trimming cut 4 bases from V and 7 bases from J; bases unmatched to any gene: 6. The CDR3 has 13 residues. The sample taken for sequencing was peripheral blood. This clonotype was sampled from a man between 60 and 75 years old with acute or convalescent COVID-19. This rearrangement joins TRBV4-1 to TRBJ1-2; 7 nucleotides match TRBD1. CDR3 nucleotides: TGCGCCAGCAGCCCAGACAGGGTGAGTGGCTACACCTTC. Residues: CASSPDRVSGYTF.